Listed here are 5 T cell receptor beta chains from one sample, sequenced in a study of cytomegalovirus exposure and HLA in healthy donors. The PCR had 60 Vbeta and 13 Jbeta primers. The assay was immunoSEQ multiplex PCR, and TCRdb's table has in-frame clones only and misses some. The sample gives 90,000 to 120,000 clones, around 10% of which show up once; under 6.5% is in the top ten. Sequencing used PBMCs. The source is a man in his forties in good health and CMV-seropositive.

This clone was detected a few times. This chain joins TRBV27 and TRBJ1-5, with D possibly TRBD1 on 5 matching bases. Trimming took off 4 bases at V and 0 bases at J, with 10 bases between the two ends. CDR1 is MNHEY and CDR2 is SMNVEV in the germline V gene (reference sequence). CDR3 length: 15 residues. For the CDR3, the DNA is TGTGCCAGCAGTTGGGGGGGGATTAGCAATCAGCCCCAGCATTTT. Its translation: CASSWGGISNQPQHF.

The chain uses TRBV28 and TRBJ1-4, with 7 bases lining up with TRBD1. The CDR3 totals 14 residues. Germline V gene data show CDR1 as MDHEN and CDR2 as SYDVKM. V gave up 5 bases and J gave up 5 bases; unmatched junction bases: 5. The CDR3 reads CASSGGQLNEKLFF. DNA for the CDR3: TGTGCCAGCAGTGGGGGACAGCTGAATGAAAAACTGTTTTTT.

This clone was seen a handful of times. As DNA, the CDR3 is TGTGCCAGCAGCTCACATCTGGACACTGAAGCTTTCTTT. Its translation is CASSSHLDTEAFF. This chain uses TRBV5-4 with TRBJ1-1; unclear D gene. This CDR3 contains 13 residues. Germline assignment: CDR1 SGHNT and CDR2 YYREEE (reference sequence). V was shortened by 3 bases and J by 3 bases, with 9 bases between the two germline ends.

The chain couples TRBV6-6 to TRBJ1-5, with D perhaps TRBD1 (5 bases). V dropped 6 bases and J dropped 7 bases, with 10 bases sitting between them. CDR1 is MNHNY and CDR2 is SVGAGI in the germline V gene (reference sequence). This CDR3 spans 12 amino acids. CDR3 nucleotide sequence: TGTGCCAGCAGCACGACAGAACAGCCCCAGCATTTT. It yields the protein CASSTTEQPQHF.

This clone was found a few times. This chain joins TRBV2 and TRBJ2-2; D possibly corresponds to TRBD2 (6 bases). The CDR3 length is 14 residues. The germline CDR1 and CDR2 sequences are SNHLY and FYNNEI. V was pared by 7 bases and J by 4 bases, with 13 bases between. CDR3 region: CASIRGDSTGELFF. The CDR3 bases are TGTGCCAGCATACGCGGGGACTCCACCGGGGAGCTGTTTTTT.